Below, 11 T cell receptor beta chains from the same sample are listed, as sequenced in a study of technical replicates of blood from several donors. Sequencing used immunoSEQ multiplex PCR; TCRdb keeps in-frame clones, though not all of them. The repertoire includes roughly 68,000 clones, 92% of them detected once, and 0.3% to 0.4% sits in the top ten. The source material was T cells isolated from PBMCs. Source of these receptors: a human donor in good health.

The rearrangement joins TRBV5-1 to TRBJ1-1, with 7 bases aligning to TRBD1. V shed 0 bases, J shed 0 bases, and the junction held 11 bases outside the gene matches. The CDR3 has 18 amino acids. The germline V gene has CDR1 SGHRS and CDR2 YFSETQ. CDR3 protein: CASSLEGQTSTMNTEAFF. CDR3 nucleotides: TGCGCCAGCAGCTTGGAGGGACAGACATCCACCATGAACACTGAAGCTTTCTTT.

This clone was seen a few times. V and J are TRBV7-6 and TRBJ1-2, with TRBD1 identical over 9 bases. CDR3 size: 14 residues. V was pared by 2 bases and J by 6 bases, with 4 bases of the junction left unmatched. The germline CDR1 and CDR2 sequences are SGHVS and FNYEAQ. The CDR3 loop reads CASSLNWDRDGYTF. The CDR3 DNA reads TGTGCCAGCAGCTTAAACTGGGACAGGGATGGCTACACCTTC. The whole variable domain, remainder taken from reference TRBV7-6 and TRBJ1-2, is GAGVSQSPRYKVTKRGQDVALRCDPISGHVSLYWYRQALGQGPEFLTYFNYEAQQDKSGLPNDRFSAERPEGSISTLTIQRTEQRDSAMYRCASSLNWDRDGYTFGSGTRLTVV.

The V call is TRBV19, the J call TRBJ2-4, with 9 bases identical to TRBD1. V dropped 6 bases and J dropped 7; count of bases not matched to a gene: 16. Germline CDR1 LNHDA, CDR2 SQIVND (reference sequence). The CDR3 is 17 residues long. The CDR3 nucleotides read TGTGCCAGTAGCCATAACTTGAACAGGGGGCACGAGAACATTCAGTACTTC. Translating it yields CASSHNLNRGHENIQYF.

This clone has a single count. The rearrangement links TRBV19 to TRBJ1-1; D is ambiguous. Looked up from germline, CDR1 is LNHDA and CDR2 is SQIVND (reference sequence). The CDR3 is made up of 12 amino acids. The ends were cut back, 6 bases at V and 2 bases at J, with 7 bases in the middle. CDR3 region: CASRSGNTEAFF. For the CDR3, the DNA is TGTGCCAGTAGATCAGGTAACACTGAAGCTTTCTTT.

This clone has only one observation. A read error may produce the germline difference seen at one junction end. The J gene is TRBJ1-2, the V gene TRBV9, with D possibly being TRBD1 (6 bases). CDR1 is SGDLS, CDR2 YYNGEE, per germline. The CDR3 extends over 16 amino acids. In DNA form, the CDR3 reads TGTGCCAGCAGCGGAGGGGGGGACACGACAAACTATGACTACACCTTC. This gives the protein CASSGGGDTTNYDYTF. The full variable domain, with the rest looked up from reference TRBV9 and TRBJ1-2, is DSGVTQTPKHLITATGQRVTLRCSPRSGDLSVYWYQQSLDQGLQFLIQYYNGEERAKGNILERFSAQQFPDLHSELNLSSLELGDSALYFCASSGGGDTTNYDYTFGSGTRLTVV.

This clone came up once. V is TRBV5-1 and J is TRBJ1-2; D is ambiguous. There are 13 residues in the CDR3. Trimming shortened V by 4 bases and J by 7 bases, and 14 bases separated the two germline ends. From germline, CDR1 is SGHRS and CDR2 YFSETQ. The CDR3 DNA reads TGCGCCAGCAGCCTAGAAGGCGAAGTTGGCTACACCTTC. Translating gives CASSLEGEVGYTF.

The V gene is TRBV5-1, the J gene TRBJ2-2, with 13 bases matching TRBD2. Looked up from germline, CDR1 is SGHRS and CDR2 is YFSETQ. The CDR3 is 19 residues long. Unmatched junction bases numbered 7, after V lost 1 base and J lost 1 base. CDR3 DNA sequence: TGCGCCAGCAGCTTGTTTGGACTAGCGGGAGACGGGAACACCGGGGAGCTGTTTTTT. It yields the protein CASSLFGLAGDGNTGELFF. Based on the CDR3 plus reference TRBV5-1 and TRBJ2-2, the full variable domain is KAGVTQTPRYLIKTRGQQVTLSCSPISGHRSVSWYQQTPGQGLQFLFEYFSETQRNKGNFPGRFSGRQFSNSRSEMNVSTLELGDSALYLCASSLFGLAGDGNTGELFFGEGSRLTVL.

This chain links TRBV6-5 with TRBJ1-3; D is unclear. This CDR3 is built from 12 residues. Germline CDR1 and CDR2: MNHEY and SVGAGI. V was clipped by 8 bases and J by 0 bases, with 5 bases between them. DNA for the CDR3: TGTGCCAGCTGTAGCTCTGGAAACACCATATATTTT. It encodes CASCSSGNTIYF.

This clone has only a few counts. The chain employs TRBV7-9 and TRBJ2-7, with D perhaps TRBD2 (5 bases). The germline V gene has CDR1 SEHNR and CDR2 FQNEAQ (reference sequence). There are 13 residues in the CDR3. V shed 5 bases and J shed 6 bases, with 14 bases lying between them. CDR3 amino acids: CASSPSPRGEQYF. The CDR3 bases are TGTGCCAGCAGCCCCTCGCCCCGGGGCGAGCAGTACTTC.

The chain joins TRBV30 to TRBJ2-2; weak D call: TRBD2 (5 bases). This CDR3 has 13 amino acids. Germline V CDR1 and CDR2: GTSNPN, SVGIG (reference sequence). V lost 4 bases to trimming and J lost 1 base, with 7 bases between them. DNA of the CDR3: TGTGCCTGGATCAGCGGGAACACCGGGGAGCTGTTTTTT. Amino acids: CAWISGNTGELFF. Full variable domain (missing parts from reference TRBV30 and TRBJ2-2): SQTIHQWPATLVQPVGSPLSLECTVEGTSNPNLYWYRQAAGRGLQLLFYSVGIGQISSEVPQNLSASRPQDRQFILSSKKLLLSDSGFYLCAWISGNTGELFFGEGSRLTVL.

The chain combines TRBV19 with TRBJ2-5; 11 bases map to TRBD1. Unmatched junction bases numbered 8, after V lost 9 bases and J lost 5 bases. Germline CDR1 is LNHDA and CDR2 is SQIVND (reference sequence). This CDR3 has 14 residues. The CDR3, as DNA: TGTGCCAGGGTTCGGACAGGGGGCAACGAGACCCAGTACTTC. Its protein is CARVRTGGNETQYF.